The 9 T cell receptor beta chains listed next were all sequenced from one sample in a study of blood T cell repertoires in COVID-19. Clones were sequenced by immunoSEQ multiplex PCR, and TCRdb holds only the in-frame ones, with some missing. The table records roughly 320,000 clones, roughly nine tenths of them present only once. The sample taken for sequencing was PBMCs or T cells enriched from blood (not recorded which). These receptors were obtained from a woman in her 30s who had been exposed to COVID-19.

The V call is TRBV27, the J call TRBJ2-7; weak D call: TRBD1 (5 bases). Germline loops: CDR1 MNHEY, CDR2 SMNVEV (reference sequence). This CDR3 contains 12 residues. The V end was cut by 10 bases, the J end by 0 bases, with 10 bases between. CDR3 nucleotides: TGTGCCACACAGGATATCTCCTACGAGCAGTACTTC. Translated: CATQDISYEQYF.

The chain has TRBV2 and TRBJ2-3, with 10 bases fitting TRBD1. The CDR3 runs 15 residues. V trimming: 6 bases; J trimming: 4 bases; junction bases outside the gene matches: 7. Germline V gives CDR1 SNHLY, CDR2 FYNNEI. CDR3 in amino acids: CASRRTTGGADTQYF. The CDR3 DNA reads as TGTGCCAGCAGGAGGACGACAGGGGGCGCAGATACGCAGTATTTT.

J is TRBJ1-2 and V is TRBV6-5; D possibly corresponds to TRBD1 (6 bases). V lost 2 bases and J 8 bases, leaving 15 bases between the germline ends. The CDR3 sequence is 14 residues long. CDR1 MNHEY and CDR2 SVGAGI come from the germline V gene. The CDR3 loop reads CASSYPEGVRGYTF. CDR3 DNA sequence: TGTGCCAGCAGTTACCCCGAGGGGGTTCGCGGCTACACCTTC.

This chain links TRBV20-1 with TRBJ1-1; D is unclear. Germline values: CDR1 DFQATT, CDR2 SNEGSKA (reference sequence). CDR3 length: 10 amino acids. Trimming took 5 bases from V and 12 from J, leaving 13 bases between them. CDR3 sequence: CSAHPVLSFF. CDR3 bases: TGCAGTGCTCACCCAGTTTTATCTTTCTTT.

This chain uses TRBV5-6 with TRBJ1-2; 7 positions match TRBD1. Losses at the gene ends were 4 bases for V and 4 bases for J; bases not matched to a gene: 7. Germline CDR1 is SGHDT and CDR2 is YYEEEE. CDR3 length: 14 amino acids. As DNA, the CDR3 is TGTGCCAGCAGCCCGGGGACAGTGAGCTATGGCTACACCTTC. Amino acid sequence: CASSPGTVSYGYTF.

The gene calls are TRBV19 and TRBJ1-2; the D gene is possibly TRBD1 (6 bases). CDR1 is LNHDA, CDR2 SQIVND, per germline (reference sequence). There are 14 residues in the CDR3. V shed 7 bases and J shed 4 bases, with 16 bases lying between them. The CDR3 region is CASTSGGRGYGYTF. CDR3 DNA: TGTGCCAGTACCTCCGGTGGCAGGGGCTATGGCTACACCTTC.

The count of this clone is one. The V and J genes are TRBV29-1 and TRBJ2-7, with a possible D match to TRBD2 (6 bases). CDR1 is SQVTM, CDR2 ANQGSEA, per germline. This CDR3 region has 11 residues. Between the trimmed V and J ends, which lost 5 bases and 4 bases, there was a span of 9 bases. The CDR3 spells CSVLRGYEQYF. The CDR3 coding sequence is TGCAGCGTTCTCCGGGGGTACGAGCAGTACTTC.

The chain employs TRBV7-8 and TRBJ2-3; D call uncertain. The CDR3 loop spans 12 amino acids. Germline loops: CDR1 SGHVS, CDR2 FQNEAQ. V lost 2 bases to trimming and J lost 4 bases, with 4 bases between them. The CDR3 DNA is TGTGCCAGCAGCTTATGGCCAGATACGCAGTATTTT. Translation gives CASSLWPDTQYF.

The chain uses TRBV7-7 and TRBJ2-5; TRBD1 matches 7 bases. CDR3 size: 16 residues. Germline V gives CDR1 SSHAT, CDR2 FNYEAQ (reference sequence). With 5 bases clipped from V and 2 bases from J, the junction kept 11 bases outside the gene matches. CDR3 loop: CASSPNWDSFQETQYF. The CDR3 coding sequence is TGTGCCAGCAGCCCAAACTGGGACAGTTTTCAAGAGACCCAGTACTTC.